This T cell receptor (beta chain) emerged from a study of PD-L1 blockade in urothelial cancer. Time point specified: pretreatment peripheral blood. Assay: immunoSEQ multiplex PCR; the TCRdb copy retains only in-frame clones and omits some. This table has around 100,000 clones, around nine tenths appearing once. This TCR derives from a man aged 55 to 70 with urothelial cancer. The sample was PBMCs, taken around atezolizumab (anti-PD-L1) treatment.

CDR3: CASGRDRAIFITYEQYF. CDR3 sequence (DNA): TGTGCCAGCGGCCGGGACAGGGCCATTTTTATTACCTACGAGCAGTACTTC. The chain has TRBV27 and TRBJ2-7; 9 nucleotides agree with TRBD1. V shed 8 bases and J 2 bases; nucleotides not matched to a gene: 16. CDR1 is MNHEY and CDR2 is SMNVEV in the germline V gene (reference sequence). The CDR3 loop spans 17 amino acids.